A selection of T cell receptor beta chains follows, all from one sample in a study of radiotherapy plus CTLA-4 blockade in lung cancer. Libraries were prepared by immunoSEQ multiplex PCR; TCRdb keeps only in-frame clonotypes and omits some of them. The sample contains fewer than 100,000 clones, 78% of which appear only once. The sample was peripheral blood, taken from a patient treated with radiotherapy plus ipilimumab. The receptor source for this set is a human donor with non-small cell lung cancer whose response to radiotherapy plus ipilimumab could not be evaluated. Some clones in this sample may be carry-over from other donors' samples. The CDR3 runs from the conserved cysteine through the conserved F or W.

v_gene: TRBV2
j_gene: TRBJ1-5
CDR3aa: CASSEWPPNSNQPQHF

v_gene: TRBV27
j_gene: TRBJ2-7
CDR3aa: CASSPSRTGRHEQYF

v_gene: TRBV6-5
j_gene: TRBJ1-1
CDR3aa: CASRVRGRNEAFF

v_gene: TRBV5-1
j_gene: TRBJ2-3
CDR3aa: CASRDTGASTDTQYF

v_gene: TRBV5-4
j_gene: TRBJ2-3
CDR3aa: CASSSSGGLTDTQYF

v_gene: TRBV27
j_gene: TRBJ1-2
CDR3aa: CASSYRPAGTGEGYTF

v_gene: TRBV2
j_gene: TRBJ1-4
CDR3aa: CASSVEGGEKLFF

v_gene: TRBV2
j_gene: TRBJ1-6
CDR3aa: CATKNQGYNSPLHF

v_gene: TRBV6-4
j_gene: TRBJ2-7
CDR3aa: CASSATGRTEQYF

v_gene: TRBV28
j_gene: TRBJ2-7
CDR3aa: CASSQGSSYEQYF

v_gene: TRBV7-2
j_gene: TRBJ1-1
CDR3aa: CASSPPVLTEAFF

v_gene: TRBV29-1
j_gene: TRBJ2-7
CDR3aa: CSVRTGPYEQYF

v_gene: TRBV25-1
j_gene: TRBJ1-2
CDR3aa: CASSRPGTGSYGYTF

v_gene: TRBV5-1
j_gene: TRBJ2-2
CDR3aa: CASSLSGANTGELFF

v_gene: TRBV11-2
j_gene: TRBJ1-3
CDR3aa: CASSSEGGNTIYF

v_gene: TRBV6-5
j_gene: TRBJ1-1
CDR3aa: CASSYVRGTLNTEAFF

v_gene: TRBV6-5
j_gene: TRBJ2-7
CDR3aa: CASSAPGQAGYEQYF

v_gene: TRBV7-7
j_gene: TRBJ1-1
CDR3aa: CASTPRLLAGIAFF